The rows below give T cell receptor beta chains drawn from one sample of a study of T cell changes during pregnancy in multiple sclerosis. Assay used: immunoSEQ multiplex PCR; TCRdb lists only in-frame clones, some missing. The sample gives 50,000 to 70,000 clones, around 92% of which show up once; 0.85% to 1% is in the top ten. The sequencing used peripheral blood, collected in the first trimester of pregnancy. The receptor set was obtained from a female donor with multiple sclerosis, enrolled in a pregnancy study. Both conserved end residues are part of each CDR3. Each record gives: D gene, V gene, clone size, J gene, CDR3 DNA, CDR3 protein. The D gene is left open where the match is weak. Clone size is given for some rows only: seen once, a few or many times, or a class if the clone is expanded.

TRBD1	TRBV6-1	.	TRBJ1-1	TGTGCCAGCAGAGGACAGGGGGCGAACACTGAAGCTTTCTTT	CASRGQGANTEAFF
TRBD2	TRBV7-6	once	TRBJ2-1	TGTGCCAGCAGCCGACTAGCGGGGGCCTTCTACAATGAGCAGTTCTTC	CASSRLAGAFYNEQFF
TRBD2	TRBV4-3	once	TRBJ2-5	TGCGCCAGCGCGAGAGGTACCGGGGGGGCCAACCAAGAGACCCAGTACTTC	CASARGTGGANQETQYF
TRBD1	TRBV2	.	TRBJ1-1	TGTGCCAGCAGTGGACAGGGAAGCTTTGAAGCTTTCTTT	CASSGQGSFEAFF
.	TRBV18	.	TRBJ2-2	TGTGCCAGCTTGACTACCGGGGAGCTGTTTTTT	CASLTTGELFF
TRBD1	TRBV6-4	.	TRBJ1-1	TGTGCCAGCAGGCCACAGGGGACGGGCACTGAAGCTTTCTTT	CASRPQGTGTEAFF
TRBD1	TRBV7-2	.	TRBJ2-5	TGTGCCAGCACCGCGGGACAGGCAGACCAAGAGACCCAGTACTTC	CASTAGQADQETQYF
TRBD2	TRBV7-9	.	TRBJ2-3	TGTGCCAGCAGCTTAGCGGGGGTTCTTGCGGGGGGGCGCCCAGATACGCAGTATTTT	CASSLAGVLAGGRPDTQYF
.	TRBV7-3	.	TRBJ1-2	TGTGCCAGCAGCCCATTCCCAGGGACACGCGCCTATGGCTACACCTTC	CASSPFPGTRAYGYTF
TRBD1	TRBV6-5	.	TRBJ1-2	TGTGCCAGCAGTTACTCGATAGGGGGCGCATCCCATGGCTACACCTTC	CASSYSIGGASHGYTF
TRBD2	TRBV7-2	once	TRBJ2-1	TGTGCCAGCATCAAAGATGGGGGGGGATCCTACAATGAGCAGTTCTTC	CASIKDGGGSYNEQFF
.	TRBV18	.	TRBJ2-7	TGTGCCAGCTCACCAGCTAATAACGAGCAGTACTTC	CASSPANNEQYF
.	TRBV19	.	TRBJ2-1	TGTGCCAGTAGTATAGATCCCGTGAGCTCCTACAATGAGCAGTTCTTC	CASSIDPVSSYNEQFF
TRBD1	TRBV18	.	TRBJ1-2	TGTGCCAGCTCAGCACTCCAGGGGGGAAGAGGCTACACCTTC	CASSALQGGRGYTF
.	TRBV6-5	once	TRBJ1-1	TGTGCCAGCAGTTACTCGAGGGGGACTGAAGCTTTCTTT	CASSYSRGTEAFF
.	TRBV5-1	.	TRBJ1-5	TGCGCCAGCAGCTTGGAGGCGGGGAATCAGCCCCAGCATTTT	CASSLEAGNQPQHF
.	TRBV7-9	few	TRBJ1-5	TGTGCCAGCAGCTTGGCTAGCAATCAGCCCCAGCATTTT	CASSLASNQPQHF
TRBD1	TRBV5-6	.	TRBJ1-2	TGTGCCAGCAGCTTGCCGACAGGGAAGGGCGGCTACACCTTC	CASSLPTGKGGYTF
TRBD1	TRBV10-3	.	TRBJ2-5	TGTGCCATCAGAGGGACAGGGTTGGAGACCCAGTACTTC	CAIRGTGLETQYF
.	TRBV6-1	.	TRBJ1-2	TGTGCCAGCAGTGTAAAGACACAGGCCGGTGGCTACACCTTC	CASSVKTQAGGYTF
.	TRBV11-3	.	TRBJ2-2	TGTGCCAGCAGCTTAAGGACCGGGATCACCGGGGAGCTGTTTTTT	CASSLRTGITGELFF
.	TRBV10-3	.	TRBJ1-2	TGTGCCATCAACGGAGGAGATACCTATGGCTACACCTTC	CAINGGDTYGYTF
TRBD2	TRBV15	.	TRBJ2-1	TGTGCCACCAGCAGAGATCTTAGGAGCGGGGGGTTCTATGAGCAGTTCTTC	CATSRDLRSGGFYEQFF
TRBD2	TRBV7-3	.	TRBJ2-1	TGTGCCAGCAGCCAAGCGGGGAGTACTAACAATGAGCAGTTCTTC	CASSQAGSTNNEQFF
.	TRBV7-2	.	TRBJ1-1	TGTGCCAGCAGCCACCCGCCCCCCAGAACTGAAGCTTTCTTT	CASSHPPPRTEAFF
.	TRBV6-1	.	TRBJ1-2	TGTGCCAGCAGTGAACGACAACTCTATGGCTACACCTTC	CASSERQLYGYTF
.	TRBV7-2	.	TRBJ1-1	TGTGCCAGCAGGTTGGCGGGGGTCATGAACACTGAAGCTTTCTTT	CASRLAGVMNTEAFF
TRBD1	TRBV6-5	.	TRBJ1-1	TGTGCCAGCACATCCCGGACAGGGAACACTGAAGCTTTCTTT	CASTSRTGNTEAFF
TRBD1	TRBV18	.	TRBJ1-4	TGTGCCAGCTCACCGGAACAGGGGGCCTTTGAAAAACTGTTTTTT	CASSPEQGAFEKLFF
.	TRBV5-5	.	TRBJ2-3	TGTGCCAGCAGCTGGGGCGACGGGTTCCGCACAGATACGCAGTATTTT	CASSWGDGFRTDTQYF
.	TRBV29-1	.	TRBJ2-2	TGCAGCGTTGAAGCTTATCCGGCCGGGGAGCTGTTTTTT	CSVEAYPAGELFF
.	TRBV5-6	.	TRBJ2-7	TGTGCCAGTGAATACGGGAGCCTCTCCTCCTACGAGCAGTACTTC	CASEYGSLSSYEQYF
.	TRBV5-1	.	TRBJ2-5	TGCGCCAGCAGCTTTAACACCTTCCAAGAGACCCAGTACTTC	CASSFNTFQETQYF
.	TRBV5-4	.	TRBJ2-4	TGTGCCAGCAGCGTGAGCGGAACCGGTGTGGACATTCAGTACTTC	CASSVSGTGVDIQYF
TRBD1	TRBV25-1	.	TRBJ1-1	TGTGCCAGCAGCGACTCTACAGGGGGCGCTTCCGATGCTTTCTTT	CASSDSTGGASDAFF